The rows below give T cell receptor beta chains drawn from one sample of a study of graft-versus-host responses after intestinal transplantation. The data were produced by immunoSEQ multiplex PCR, yet TCRdb's version contains in-frame clones alone and is incomplete. The repertoire holds approximately 25,000 clones, with around 94% as singletons. Sequences were derived from PBMCs, sampled more than 29 days after intestinal transplant. These receptors all stem from a human patient who received an intestinal transplant, so some T cells may come from the graft donor. CDR3s leave out the opening cysteine and the closing phenylalanine or tryptophan.

V gene,J gene,CDR3 protein
TRBV4-1,TRBJ2-1,ASSQDRGAGGSF
TRBV28,TRBJ1-5,ASSRTSPQH
TRBV4-1,TRBJ2-7,ASSLTTSADEQY
TRBV28,TRBJ1-5,ASSLGQPQH
TRBV2,TRBJ1-1,ASSEWGGLPDTEAF
TRBV21-1,TRBJ1-2,ASFRTGINYGYT
TRBV30,TRBJ1-2,AWSGGAYGYT
TRBV2,-,ASSGTSGGGSYEQY
TRBV7-2,TRBJ1-4,ASSLGGSGSKLF
TRBV11-2,TRBJ1-1,ASSQWTGNTEAF
TRBV7-6,TRBJ2-3,ASSVGGRGGTTDTQY